Reported below is one T cell receptor beta chain. Its antigen remains unidentified. From germline, CDR1 is KGHSH and CDR2 LQKENI. The CDR3 loop spans 14 amino acids. The V and J ends lost 5 bases and 5 bases respectively, with 15 bases between them. This sample was included in a study of cytomegalovirus exposure and HLA in healthy donors. Study findings and constraints: Highest at DRB1 and lowest at HLA-C, TCR association rates differed among HLA loci in a later analysis. The HLA-A and HLA-B alleles of most subjects were reportedly predicted accurately from TCR beta sequences.

Though probably carrying unrecorded immune exposures, donors were nominally healthy at sampling. It was with 60 Vbeta and 13 Jbeta primers that the PCR ran. Profiling relied on immunoSEQ multiplex PCR, and the TCRdb table lists in-frame clones only, not all of them. The repertoire includes some 170,000 clones, approximately 70% of them detected once, and 2% to 2.5% sits in the top ten. The chain joins TRBV18 to TRBJ1-2; a weak D match, TRBD1 (5 bases). The origin of this receptor is a human donor in good health. The sample consisted of PBMCs. The CDR3 DNA sequence: TGTGCCAGCTCATCCCCGGGGGACCAGTATGGCTACACCTTC. Protein: CASSSPGDQYGYTF.